This T cell receptor (beta chain) was documented in a study of cytomegalovirus exposure and HLA in healthy donors. Study as a whole: An earlier analysis found roughly 110 million unique TCR beta sequences from approximately 190 million T cells.

This PCR relied on a set of 60 Vbeta primers and 13 Jbeta primers. Sequenced by immunoSEQ multiplex PCR; TCRdb stores in-frame clones only, minus some. The sample holds roughly 150,000 clones, about 73% seen once. Study outcomes and limitations: As a later analysis revealed, most CMV-associated TCR beta chains appeared HLA-restricted. Near-uniform donor sequencing depth was presumed by presence/absence analyses. In a later analysis, V- and J-gene trimming of beta chains associated with a DCLRE1C missense variant, replicated independently.

Remarks on this clone: Its antigen remains unknown.

J was trimmed by 7 bases and V by 4 bases; bases with no gene match: 16. Germline V gene data show CDR1 as SGHNT and CDR2 as YYREEE (reference sequence). CDR3 length equals 18 residues. Material for sequencing was PBMCs. This chain connects TRBV5-4 to TRBJ2-2; 10 bases fit TRBD2. This receptor was obtained from a woman in her fifties or sixties in good health and CMV-seropositive. DNA of the CDR3: TGTGCCAGCAGCCCCGGCTCTCGCGGACTAGCGGTTGTCGGGGAGCTGTTTTTT. It encodes CASSPGSRGLAVVGELFF.